What follows are 25 T cell receptor beta chains derived from one specimen sequenced in a study of blood T cell repertoires in COVID-19. Some clones are missing from TCRdb's copy, which holds only in-frame ones; the method was immunoSEQ multiplex PCR. The sample has roughly 200,000 clones, approximately 81% seen once; the top ten hold about 19%. What was sequenced was PBMCs or T cells enriched from blood (not recorded which). Receptors were obtained from a man aged 35 to 55 who had recovered from COVID-19.

The CDR3: CASSKGLAGEWQFF. In nucleotides, the CDR3 is TGTGCCAGTAGTAAAGGACTAGCGGGAGAGTGGCAGTTCTTC. V gene TRBV19 combines with J gene TRBJ2-1; TRBD2 agrees at 13 bases. The germline CDR1 and CDR2 sequences are LNHDA and SQIVND (reference sequence). This CDR3 region has 14 residues. J gave up 12 bases and V 4 bases, and 6 bases lay outside the gene matches.

The chain combines TRBV24-1 with TRBJ2-1; D is possibly TRBD2 (6 bases). Trimming took off 5 bases at V and 3 bases at J, with 10 bases between the two ends. This CDR3 is built from 14 residues. Germline V gene lookup returns CDR1 KGHDR and CDR2 SFDVKD. Here the CDR3 DNA reads TGTGCCACCAGTGGCGGGAATATCTACAATGAGCAGTTCTTC. Translating it yields CATSGGNIYNEQFF.

V is TRBV11-3 and J is TRBJ2-1; 10 nucleotides agree with TRBD2. The CDR3 contains 15 residues. Germline V gene data show CDR1 as SGHNT and CDR2 as YENEEA. The J segment lost 6 bases and the V segment lost 5 bases, leaving 7 bases of the junction unmatched. The CDR3 is CASSPAGGQVNEQFF. DNA of the CDR3: TGTGCCAGCAGCCCAGCGGGAGGGCAGGTCAATGAGCAGTTCTTC.

In the case of this clone: No DNA is shown, since the ends of the CDR3 on it are uncertain; the CDR3 is the one TCRdb lists. The rearrangement joins TRBV11-1 to TRBJ2-1; TRBD1 is the table's D call and was not checked against the DNA. The CDR3 extends over 14 residues, inclusive of both ends. The germline V gene encodes CDR1 SGHAT and CDR2 FQDESV (reference sequence). The CDR3 protein is CASSFGQGADEKFF.

V gene TRBV30 combines with J gene TRBJ1-6, with TRBD1 as a possible D gene (6 bases). The CDR3 is 14 residues long. The ends were cut back, 3 bases at V and 5 bases at J, with 11 bases in the middle. Germline values: CDR1 GTSNPN, CDR2 SVGIG (reference sequence). CDR3 nucleotides: TGTGCCTGGAGGCGGACAGAGAATAATTCACCCCTCCACTTT. This encodes CAWRRTENNSPLHF.

This clone appeared a single time. This rearrangement joins TRBV2 to TRBJ1-1; D is uncertain. The CDR3 length is 12 residues. Trimming left V 6 bases short and J 1 base short, with 6 bases between. The germline CDR1 and CDR2 sequences are SNHLY and FYNNEI. CDR3 residues: CASSEWNTEAFF. For the CDR3, the DNA is TGTGCCAGCAGCGAGTGGAACACTGAAGCTTTCTTT.

The sample holds one count of this clone. The J gene is TRBJ2-1, the V gene TRBV4-1, with D perhaps matching TRBD2 (6 bases). Germline loops: CDR1 MGHRA, CDR2 YSYEKL. The CDR3 sequence is 14 residues long. V lost 4 bases and J 10 bases, leaving 17 bases between the germline ends. CDR3 in amino acids: CASSPREAADEQFF. CDR3 DNA: TGCGCCAGCAGCCCCAGGGAGGCCGCCGACGAGCAGTTCTTC.

The CDR3: CASSEVGDEQYF. CDR3 nucleotides: TGTGCCAGCAGTGAAGTCGGGGACGAGCAGTACTTC. The rearrangement joins TRBV25-1 to TRBJ2-7; D is possibly TRBD2 (5 bases). There are 12 residues in the CDR3. V lost 2 bases to trimming and J lost 5 bases, with 7 bases between them. Per germline, CDR1 MGHDK and CDR2 SYGVNS.

The gene calls are TRBV2 and TRBJ2-7; TRBD2 matches 8 bases. The V and J ends lost 7 bases and 1 base, in that order; junction bases with no gene match: 9. Germline V CDR1 and CDR2: SNHLY, FYNNEI. This CDR3 has 15 residues. CDR3 bases: TGTGCCAGCACTAGCGGGTCTCTCGGGTCCTACGAGCAGTACTTC. Its translation is CASTSGSLGSYEQYF. Combining the CDR3 with reference TRBV2 and TRBJ2-7 gives the whole variable domain EPEVTQTPSHQVTQMGQEVILRCVPISNHLYFYWYRQILGQKVEFLVSFYNNEISEKSEIFDDQFSVERPDGSNFTLKIRSTKLEDSAMYFCASTSGSLGSYEQYFGPGTRLTVT.

The chain has TRBV5-6 and TRBJ2-3; 7 bases fit TRBD1. The ends lost 5 bases at V and 6 bases at J; junction bases unmatched: 12. The length of the CDR3 is 15 residues. Germline V gene data show CDR1 as SGHDT and CDR2 as YYEEEE. The CDR3 DNA follows: TGTGCCAGCAGTCGGACAGGCGCCGGGAAGGATACGCAGTATTTT. Translating gives CASSRTGAGKDTQYF.

This clone was seen a handful of times. The CDR3 region has the DNA TGCGCCAGCAGCCCCGGGACAGTCGGAAACACCATATATTTT. It translates to CASSPGTVGNTIYF. The J gene is TRBJ1-3, the V gene TRBV5-1; TRBD1 agrees at 7 bases. V shed 4 bases, J shed 4 bases, and the junction held 5 bases outside the gene matches. The CDR3 totals 14 residues. CDR1 and CDR2 (germline): SGHRS, YFSETQ.

The chain employs TRBV5-1 and TRBJ1-1, with 10 bases aligning to TRBD1. Trimming took 3 bases from V and 5 from J; bases not matched to a gene: 4. Germline lookup yields CDR1 SGHRS and CDR2 YFSETQ. This CDR3 is 14 amino acids long. This chain's CDR3 is CASSWGQGKTEAFF. The CDR3, as DNA: TGCGCCAGCAGCTGGGGACAGGGGAAGACTGAAGCTTTCTTT.

The chain couples TRBV7-2 to TRBJ2-7; 9 nucleotides line up with TRBD2. The CDR3 is 12 residues long. The germline gives CDR1 SGHTA, CDR2 FQGNSA. The V and J ends lost 8 bases and 2 bases, in that order; junction bases with no gene match: 1. The CDR3 sequence is CASSSGAYEQYF. The CDR3 DNA is TGTGCCAGCTCTAGCGGGGCCTACGAGCAGTACTTC.

This chain uses TRBV7-2 with TRBJ1-3; D gene ambiguous. CDR3 length equals 14 residues. Germline V gene lookup returns CDR1 SGHTA and CDR2 FQGNSA. Trimming removed 1 base at V and 4 bases at J, with 8 bases between. The DNA for the CDR3 is TGTGCCAGCAGCTTAGACAGTTCCGGAAACACCATATATTTT. This codes for CASSLDSSGNTIYF. Drawing the rest from reference TRBV7-2 and TRBJ1-3, the complete variable domain is GAGVSQSPSNKVTEKGKDVELRCDPISGHTALYWYRQSLGQGLEFLIYFQGNSAPDKSGLPSDRFSAERTGGSVSTLTIQRTQQEDSAVYLCASSLDSSGNTIYFGEGSWLTVV.

V gene TRBV13 combines with J gene TRBJ2-3; TRBD2 agrees at 11 bases. Germline trimming cut 2 bases from V and 5 bases from J; bases unmatched to any gene: 0. CDR3 size: 14 residues. Germline V gene sequence: CDR1 PRHDT, CDR2 FYEKMQ (reference sequence). The CDR3 DNA sequence: TGTGCCAGCAGCTTACTAGCGGGAGGAGATACGCAGTATTTT. As protein: CASSLLAGGDTQYF. Full variable domain (rest looked up from reference TRBV13 and TRBJ2-3): AAGVIQSPRHLIKEKRETATLKCYPIPRHDTVYWYQQGPGQDPQFLISFYEKMQSDKGSIPDRFSAQQFSDYHSELNMSSLELGDSALYFCASSLLAGGDTQYFGPGTRLTVL.

The CDR3 DNA follows: TGTGCCACGTACTCGGGACAGGGTAACTACGAGCAGTACTTC. Residues: CATYSGQGNYEQYF. V usage is TRBV5-3 and J usage is TRBJ2-7; 9 bases align to TRBD1. TRBV5-3 is given ORF status, its function remaining uncertain. CDR3 size: 14 residues. V trimming: 9 bases; J trimming: 3 bases; junction bases outside the gene matches: 10.

This clone was counted a few times. The chain is built from TRBV30 and TRBJ2-7; TRBD2 matches at 9 bases. V dropped 3 bases and J dropped 7; count of bases not matched to a gene: 13. This CDR3 comprises 15 residues. The V gene's germline CDR1 is GTSNPN and CDR2 SVGIG (reference sequence). CDR3: CAWRRLAGRPGEQYF. The CDR3 bases are TGTGCCTGGAGGAGGCTAGCGGGAAGACCGGGGGAGCAGTACTTC.

This chain uses TRBV9 with TRBJ1-6; no clear D. Trimming pared 2 bases from V and 7 bases from J, leaving 19 bases between. There are 17 residues in the CDR3. The germline gives CDR1 SGDLS, CDR2 YYNGEE. The CDR3 loop reads CASSVQSGGRLNSPLHF. CDR3 DNA: TGTGCCAGCAGCGTCCAAAGTGGAGGACGGTTAAATTCACCCCTCCACTTT.

This chain uses TRBV18 with TRBJ1-5; D uncertain. The V end was cut by 3 bases, the J end by 3 bases, with 6 bases between. This CDR3 has 13 amino acids. The germline gives CDR1 KGHSH, CDR2 LQKENI. The CDR3 nucleotides are TGTGCCAGCTCACCTGGGCTCAATCAGCCCCAGCATTTT. It codes for CASSPGLNQPQHF. Full variable domain (outside the CDR3, taken from reference TRBV18 and TRBJ1-5): NAGVMQNPRHLVRRRGQEARLRCSPMKGHSHVYWYRQLPEEGLKFMVYLQKENIIDESGMPKERFSAEFPKEGPSILRIQQVVRGDSAAYFCASSPGLNQPQHFGDGTRLSIL.

The V call is TRBV30, the J call TRBJ1-1, with 7 bases lining up with TRBD1. The V and J ends lost 1 base and 7 bases, in that order; junction bases with no gene match: 9. CDR1 GTSNPN and CDR2 SVGIG come from the germline V gene (reference sequence). This CDR3 region has 14 residues. The DNA of the CDR3 is TGTGCCTGGAGTGGGGGACAGCCTTATAGTGAAGCTTTCTTT. It encodes CAWSGGQPYSEAFF.

This chain uses TRBV19 with TRBJ1-5, with TRBD1 as a possible D gene (6 bases). CDR3 size: 15 residues. CDR1 LNHDA and CDR2 SQIVND come from the germline V gene (reference sequence). Between the trimmed V and J ends, which lost 10 bases and 0 bases, there was a span of 16 bases. The CDR3 DNA reads as TGTGCCAAACCCGGGACATCCGATAGCAATCAGCCCCAGCATTTT. Encoded protein: CAKPGTSDSNQPQHF.

The genes are TRBV30 and TRBJ1-1, with D tentatively TRBD1 (5 bases). Germline V gives CDR1 GTSNPN, CDR2 SVGIG (reference sequence). Trimming stripped 2 bases from V and 1 base from J, with 14 bases between. The CDR3 has 15 residues. CDR3: CAWSTRRQTNTEAFF. The CDR3, as DNA: TGTGCCTGGAGTACCCGCCGACAGACGAACACTGAAGCTTTCTTT.

Ten or more counts support this clone. The CDR3 protein is CASSHNQGTGKNIQYF. The DNA for the CDR3 is TGCGCCAGCAGCCATAACCAAGGGACAGGAAAAAACATTCAGTACTTC. The V gene is TRBV4-1, the J gene TRBJ2-4; 8 positions match TRBD1. CDR1 is MGHRA, CDR2 YSYEKL, per germline. The CDR3 is 16 amino acids. V dropped 3 bases and J dropped 4; count of bases not matched to a gene: 8.

This CDR3 reads CASSVRDSYNEQFF. Here the CDR3 DNA reads TGTGCCAGCAGCGTACGGGACTCCTACAATGAGCAGTTCTTC. The chain carries TRBV9 and TRBJ2-1; the D gene is possibly TRBD2 (5 bases). Germline lookup yields CDR1 SGDLS and CDR2 YYNGEE. Trimming took off 1 base at V and 0 bases at J, with 5 bases between the two ends. CDR3 size: 14 residues.

The V call is TRBV7-8, the J call TRBJ2-3, with 7 bases that match TRBD2. This CDR3 region has 14 residues. V shed 5 bases and J 1 base; nucleotides not matched to a gene: 3. The germline gives CDR1 SGHVS, CDR2 FQNEAQ. CDR3 DNA: TGTGCCAGCAGCCCCCGGGAGGGCACAGATACGCAGTATTTT. Protein product: CASSPREGTDTQYF.